The clone carrying this TCR beta chain was observed a handful of times. Its antigen is not known. Alongside a J-beta primer mix, a sample-barcoded 5' primer served in a second PCR lasting 7 to 11 cycles. TCRdb re-called the 5' RACE reads through MiXCR, storing one row per CDR3 protein. The sample contains about 720,000 distinct CDR3 sequences, roughly 20% of which appear only once. V lost 0 bases, J lost 5 bases, and 10 bases lay in between. Germline assignment: CDR1 SQVTM and CDR2 ANQGSEA. This CDR3 has 13 residues. The source of the sample is a study of blood T cells in healthy people across ages. Study as a whole: Through template switching, about one barcoded beta molecule was captured per two T cells, as measured in model experiments. The study, taken as a whole, reports: There was no known CMV status for donors, so expanded clonotype changes were possibly confounded. PBMCs were not sorted, which prevented a conclusive comparison of naive versus antigen-experienced cells.

The specimen sequenced was blood. The chain combines TRBV29-1 with TRBJ1-2; tentatively, D is TRBD1 (6 bases). This sequence originates from a man aged 65 to 85 in good health. DNA of the CDR3: TGCAGCGTTGAAGATTGGGGGGCGTATGGCTACACCTTC. Protein product: CSVEDWGAYGYTF.